The next 32 T cell receptor beta chains were all read from a single sample in a study of T cell responses to AZD1222 COVID-19 vaccine. Sequencing was performed with immunoSEQ multiplex PCR; in TCRdb, only in-frame clones are kept and a portion is missing. In the table there are over 150,000 clones, less than 95% of which are singletons. The input for sequencing was peripheral blood, taken on day 0 of AZD1222 vaccination. These receptors all stem from an adult in good health.

The V gene is TRBV7-8, the J gene TRBJ1-2, with a weak D call TRBD1 (5 bases). CDR1 SGHVS and CDR2 FQNEAQ come from the germline V gene. Trimming removed 1 base at V and 5 bases at J, with 14 bases between. The CDR3 is 15 residues long. The CDR3 nucleotides read TGTGCCAGCAGCTTAGTACCAGGGCTAGGATATGGCTACACCTTC. Translated: CASSLVPGLGYGYTF.

The rearrangement uses TRBV19 and TRBJ2-3; 7 bases agree with TRBD2. The CDR3 loop spans 13 amino acids. The germline CDR1 and CDR2 sequences are LNHDA and SQIVND (reference sequence). V shed 9 bases, J shed 7 bases, and the junction held 10 bases outside the gene matches. In DNA form, the CDR3 reads TGTGCCAGCCAACCAGCGGGGTCGAATACGCAGTATTTT. It is translated as CASQPAGSNTQYF.

The J gene is TRBJ1-4, the V gene TRBV19; D possibly corresponds to TRBD1 (5 bases). V shed 1 base and J shed 3 bases, with 9 bases lying between them. The CDR3 loop spans 15 amino acids. The V gene's germline CDR1 is LNHDA and CDR2 SQIVND (reference sequence). The CDR3 DNA reads TGTGCCAGTAGTATAGGAGGGGTGTCTAATGAAAAACTGTTTTTT. Its translation is CASSIGGVSNEKLFF.

The chain combines TRBV4-1 with TRBJ1-3; D gene uncertain. The V end was cut by 0 bases, the J end by 0 bases, with 9 bases between. The CDR3 contains 16 residues. Germline CDR1 MGHRA, CDR2 YSYEKL. CDR3 nucleotides: TGCGCCAGCAGCCAAGAGGCCAGTAACTCTGGAAACACCATATATTTT. Its protein is CASSQEASNSGNTIYF.

The chain uses TRBV3-1 (or the pseudogene TRBV3-2) and TRBJ1-2; 7 nucleotides align to TRBD1. Germline V gene sequence: CDR1 LGHDT, CDR2 YNNKEL (reference sequence). V shed 0 bases and J 3 bases; nucleotides not matched to a gene: 16. The CDR3 consists of 19 residues. The CDR3 DNA reads TGTGCCAGCAGCCAAGATCGACGGGCAGGGGAAGGGGGCTACTATGGCTACACCTTC. Its protein product is CASSQDRRAGEGGYYGYTF.

The V gene is TRBV7-9, the J gene TRBJ1-2; the D is unclear. V dropped 3 bases and J dropped 8 bases, with 7 bases sitting between them. The CDR3 sequence is 11 residues long. Germline CDR1 SEHNR, CDR2 FQNEAQ (reference sequence). CDR3 region: CASSLKGGYTF. The DNA for the CDR3 is TGTGCCAGCAGCTTGAAGGGCGGCTACACCTTC.

The rearrangement links TRBV11-2 to TRBJ2-1, with a tentative D call TRBD2 (5 bases). This CDR3 region has 13 residues. CDR1 and CDR2 from the germline V gene are SGHAT and FQNNGV. The ends were cut back, 3 bases at V and 8 bases at J, with 11 bases in the middle. As DNA, the CDR3 is TGTGCCAGCAGCTTCACGGGAAGCGATGAGCAGTTCTTC. Translation gives CASSFTGSDEQFF.

The V gene is TRBV5-1, the J gene TRBJ2-5; D is undetermined. V was trimmed by 1 base and J by 5 bases, leaving 6 bases between them. The CDR3 loop spans 12 amino acids. The V gene's germline CDR1 is SGHRS and CDR2 YFSETQ. The CDR3 DNA follows: TGCGCCAGCAGCTTGAGTGGGGAGACCCAGTACTTC. Residues: CASSLSGETQYF.

The rearrangement links TRBV19 to TRBJ2-7; 10 bases line up with TRBD1. Trimming took 6 bases from V and 1 from J; bases not matched to a gene: 9. This CDR3 contains 16 residues. CDR1 is LNHDA, CDR2 SQIVND, per germline (reference sequence). The CDR3 is CASSSVPGQGSYEQYF. The CDR3 coding sequence is TGTGCCAGTAGCAGTGTACCGGGACAGGGGTCCTACGAGCAGTACTTC.

Regarding this clone: One end of the junction is discordant with germline, which a read error may explain. This sequence joins TRBV30 and TRBJ1-1, with D possibly being TRBD1 (5 bases). Germline V gives CDR1 GTSNPN, CDR2 SVGIG (reference sequence). This CDR3 contains 15 residues. The CDR3 loop is CAWRNPGTPNAEAFF. The CDR3 DNA reads TGTGCCTGGAGGAACCCCGGGACTCCGAACGCTGAAGCTTTCTTT.

V and J are TRBV4-3 and TRBJ1-4, with D maybe TRBD1 (5 bases). The germline V and J ends were trimmed by 0 bases and 4 bases, with 9 bases remaining between them. The CDR3 has 15 residues. Per germline, CDR1 LGHNA and CDR2 YSLEER. The CDR3 nucleotides read TGCGCCAGCAGCCAAGATCGGGGGAATAATGAAAAACTGTTTTTT. It encodes CASSQDRGNNEKLFF.

Concerning this clone: Within the sample, other DNA sequences also encode this same CDR3. The chain joins TRBV6-5 to TRBJ2-7, with TRBD2 identical over 11 bases. CDR1 is MNHEY, CDR2 SVGAGI, per germline. With V trimmed by 5 bases and J by 4 bases, 4 bases remained unmatched. This CDR3 has 14 residues. In DNA form, the CDR3 reads TGTGCCAGCAGTCCGGGGACTAGCGGTTACGAGCAGTACTTC. Its translation is CASSPGTSGYEQYF.

The chain recombines TRBV6-2 or TRBV6-3 with TRBJ2-2; D might be TRBD1 (7 bases). V lost 5 bases and J lost 3, with 13 bases in between. The V gene's germline CDR1 is MNHEY and CDR2 SVGEGT. This CDR3 region has 15 residues. CDR3 amino acids: CASSPPGGYTGELFF. CDR3 in DNA: TGTGCCAGCAGTCCCCCAGGGGGGTACACCGGGGAGCTGTTTTTT.

The chain combines TRBV4-3 with TRBJ2-7; tentatively, D is TRBD1 or TRBD2 (6 bases each). Trimming pared 0 bases from V and 2 bases from J, leaving 11 bases between. The CDR3 totals 15 residues. CDR1 LGHNA and CDR2 YSLEER come from the germline V gene. The CDR3 nucleotides read TGCGCCAGCAGCCAAGAGGGGGGCATAGCCTACGAGCAGTACTTC. Its translation: CASSQEGGIAYEQYF.

The V gene is TRBV19, the J gene TRBJ1-1; D ambiguous. CDR3 length: 13 residues. Per the germline V gene, CDR1 is LNHDA and CDR2 is SQIVND (reference sequence). The V end lost 5 bases, the J end lost 1 base, and 8 bases lay between the germline ends. CDR3 sequence: CASSVSENTEAFF. CDR3 DNA sequence: TGTGCCAGTAGTGTCAGTGAGAACACTGAAGCTTTCTTT.

The chain has TRBV30 and TRBJ2-7; 7 nucleotides match TRBD2. After removal of 4 bases from V and 7 bases from J, the junction contained 10 bases not matched to a gene. Per germline, CDR1 GTSNPN and CDR2 SVGIG (reference sequence). The CDR3 runs to 13 residues. Written as DNA, the CDR3 is TGTGCCTGGACTGCAACGGGGGGTCTTGAGCAGTACTTC. Its translation is CAWTATGGLEQYF.

J is TRBJ1-3 and V is TRBV5-4; 9 nucleotides align to TRBD1. CDR3 length: 14 amino acids. The J segment lost 8 bases and the V segment lost 3 bases, leaving 6 bases of the junction unmatched. Germline V gene lookup returns CDR1 SGHNT and CDR2 YYREEE (reference sequence). The CDR3 reads CASSSGQGRDTIYF. CDR3 DNA sequence: TGTGCCAGCAGCTCGGGACAGGGAAGAGACACCATATATTTT.

The V call is TRBV5-6, the J call TRBJ1-1, with TRBD1 matching 9 bases. V gave up 4 bases and J gave up 1 base; unmatched junction bases: 14. Per the germline V gene, CDR1 is SGHDT and CDR2 is YYEEEE. CDR3 length: 18 residues. Here the CDR3 reads CASSPTPGTGRGNTEAFF. The CDR3 coding sequence is TGTGCCAGCAGCCCTACTCCCGGGACAGGGAGGGGGAACACTGAAGCTTTCTTT. The full variable domain, in which reference TRBV5-6 and TRBJ1-1 provide the parts outside the CDR3, is DAGVTQSPTHLIKTRGQQVTLRCSPKSGHDTVSWYQQALGQGPQFIFQYYEEEERQRGNFPDRFSGHQFPNYSSELNVNALLLGDSALYLCASSPTPGTGRGNTEAFFGQGTRLTVV.

In DNA form, the CDR3 reads TGTGCCAGCAGCGTGCGGCCGAACACTGAAGCTTTCTTT. Amino acids: CASSVRPNTEAFF. This chain connects TRBV9 to TRBJ1-1; D is undetermined. The CDR3 has 13 amino acids. CDR1 is SGDLS and CDR2 is YYNGEE in the germline V gene. V dropped 2 bases and J dropped 1 base, with 6 bases sitting between them.

The genes are TRBV9 and TRBJ2-5, with 8 bases identical to TRBD2. The CDR3 length is 18 residues. CDR1 is SGDLS, CDR2 YYNGEE, per germline. Trimming cost V 1 base and J 1 base; bases outside gene matches: 12. The chain's CDR3 is CASSVRGRGSGVQETQYF. The CDR3 nucleotides read TGTGCCAGCAGCGTAAGGGGGAGGGGTAGCGGGGTCCAAGAGACCCAGTACTTC.

The V gene is TRBV9, the J gene TRBJ2-2; 7 bases line up with TRBD2. The CDR3 is made up of 15 amino acids. CDR1 and CDR2 (germline): SGDLS, YYNGEE. V was pared by 5 bases and J by 5 bases, with 9 bases of the junction left unmatched. The CDR3 bases are TGTGCCAGCAGGACTGGGGTAGCGGGTACCGGGGAGCTGTTTTTT. Amino acids: CASRTGVAGTGELFF. Filled out from reference TRBV9 and TRBJ2-2, the complete variable domain reads DSGVTQTPKHLITATGQRVTLRCSPRSGDLSVYWYQQSLDQGLQFLIQYYNGEERAKGNILERFSAQQFPDLHSELNLSSLELGDSALYFCASRTGVAGTGELFFGEGSRLTVL.

The chain recombines TRBV6-2 or TRBV6-3 with TRBJ2-4; maybe TRBD2 (6 bases). The V gene lost 0 bases and the J gene lost 0 bases, with 9 bases spanning the gap. This CDR3 spans 16 amino acids. Germline-derived CDR1 and CDR2 are MNHEY and SVGEGT. The CDR3: CASSYSGGLAKNIQYF. The CDR3 DNA reads TGTGCCAGCAGTTACTCAGGAGGGCTAGCCAAAAACATTCAGTACTTC.

The genes are TRBV7-7 and TRBJ1-5; D unresolved. The CDR3 runs 15 residues. Per the germline V gene, CDR1 is SSHAT and CDR2 is FNYEAQ (reference sequence). With 0 bases removed from V and 3 bases from J, the gap between germline ends came to 9 bases. CDR3 amino acids: CASSLAGIPNQPQHF. Here the CDR3 DNA reads TGTGCCAGCAGCTTAGCCGGGATTCCCAATCAGCCCCAGCATTTT.

V usage is TRBV4-3 and J usage is TRBJ1-1; the match to TRBD1 covers 8 bases. The junction had 6 bases not matched to a gene; V was cut back by 3 bases and J by 9 bases. The CDR3 runs 13 residues. Germline V gene sequence: CDR1 LGHNA, CDR2 YSLEER. The CDR3 spells CASSHNRQGKAFF. The CDR3, as DNA: TGCGCCAGCAGCCATAACAGACAGGGGAAAGCTTTCTTT.

The sample holds one count of this clone. Here the CDR3 reads CASSPWRFSGNTIYF. DNA for the CDR3: TGTGCCAGCAGCCCCTGGCGGTTCTCTGGAAACACCATATATTTT. This sequence joins TRBV6-5 and TRBJ1-3; D is uncertain. The ends were cut back, 6 bases at V and 0 bases at J, with 12 bases in the middle. Germline V gives CDR1 MNHEY, CDR2 SVGAGI. This CDR3 region has 15 residues.

This clone was recorded a few times. The genes are TRBV7-2 and TRBJ1-1; tentatively, D is TRBD1 (6 bases). Germline V CDR1 and CDR2: SGHTA, FQGNSA. The CDR3 runs 15 residues. Deletions cut 1 base from V and 3 bases from J, with 12 bases between. The CDR3 sequence: CASSLVQGGHTEAFF. The DNA of the CDR3 is TGTGCCAGCAGCTTAGTACAGGGAGGGCACACTGAAGCTTTCTTT.

The chain uses TRBV4-2 and TRBJ2-3; D may be TRBD2 (5 bases). The CDR3 sequence is 15 residues long. V was clipped by 3 bases and J by 6 bases, with 16 bases between them. Germline V gives CDR1 LGHNA, CDR2 YNFKEQ. The CDR3 nucleotides are TGTGCCAGCAGCCATGCACCCGCCCGCGGGGATACGCAGTATTTT. Translation: CASSHAPARGDTQYF.

V is TRBV10-2 and J is TRBJ2-3; a possible D gene is TRBD1 (6 bases). The ends were cut back, 2 bases at V and 6 bases at J, with 12 bases in the middle. CDR1 is WSHSY, CDR2 SAAADI, per germline. The CDR3 covers 14 residues. The CDR3 nucleotides read TGCGCCAGCAGTGAGAGGGGGAGTTTGGATACGCAGTATTTT. Translating gives CASSERGSLDTQYF.

The V and J genes are TRBV3-1 (or the pseudogene TRBV3-2) and TRBJ1-3; unclear D gene. Germline V gives CDR1 LGHDT, CDR2 YNNKEL (reference sequence). Trimming shortened V by 0 bases and J by 5 bases, and 8 bases separated the two germline ends. The CDR3 sequence is 14 residues long. Here the CDR3 DNA reads TGTGCCAGCAGCCAAGATAGTCAGCGAAACACCATATATTTT. Its protein product is CASSQDSQRNTIYF.

CDR3 protein: CASSIASYNSPLHF. CDR3 nucleotides: TGTGCCAGTAGTATCGCCAGCTATAATTCACCCCTCCACTTT. The chain uses TRBV19 and TRBJ1-6; no clear D. The CDR3 totals 14 residues. Between the trimmed V and J ends, which lost 3 bases and 3 bases, there was a span of 6 bases. Germline V gene data show CDR1 as LNHDA and CDR2 as SQIVND (reference sequence).

V gene TRBV6-5 combines with J gene TRBJ2-5; D is tentatively TRBD1 or TRBD2 (5 bases each). The CDR3 is 14 amino acids. Germline V lookup: CDR1 MNHEY, CDR2 SVGAGI. Deletions cut 2 bases from V and 1 base from J, with 8 bases between. The CDR3 bases are TGTGCCAGCAGTTACGGGGGACCCCAAGAGACCCAGTACTTC. Its protein is CASSYGGPQETQYF.

CDR3 in DNA: TGTGCCAGCTCACCACAGGGCGCCAGGGGAGCAGTTCGGGGCTACACCTTC. Translating it yields CASSPQGARGAVRGYTF. The V gene is TRBV18, the J gene TRBJ1-2, with D possibly matching TRBD1 (6 bases). Germline V gene data show CDR1 as KGHSH and CDR2 as LQKENI. With 1 base removed from V and 8 bases from J, the gap between germline ends came to 23 bases. This CDR3 contains 17 residues.